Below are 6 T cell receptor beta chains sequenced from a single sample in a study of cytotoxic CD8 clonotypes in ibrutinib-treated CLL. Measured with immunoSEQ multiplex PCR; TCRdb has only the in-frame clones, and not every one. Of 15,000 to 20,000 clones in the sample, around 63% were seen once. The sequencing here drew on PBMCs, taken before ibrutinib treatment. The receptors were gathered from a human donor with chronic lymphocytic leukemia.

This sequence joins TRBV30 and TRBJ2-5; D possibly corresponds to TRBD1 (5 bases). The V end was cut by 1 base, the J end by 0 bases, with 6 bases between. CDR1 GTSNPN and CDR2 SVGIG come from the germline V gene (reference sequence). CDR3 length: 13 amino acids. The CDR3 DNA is TGTGCCTGGAGTGAGGGGCACCAAGAGACCCAGTACTTC. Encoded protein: CAWSEGHQETQYF.

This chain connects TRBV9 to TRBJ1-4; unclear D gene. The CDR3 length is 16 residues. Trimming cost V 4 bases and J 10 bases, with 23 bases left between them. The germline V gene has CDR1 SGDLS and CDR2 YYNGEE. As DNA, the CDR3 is TGTGCCAGCAGCCCCTCCCGGGAACCCCTCCCAGGAAAACTGTTTTTT. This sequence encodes CASSPSREPLPGKLFF. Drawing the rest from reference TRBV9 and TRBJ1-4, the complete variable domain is DSGVTQTPKHLITATGQRVTLRCSPRSGDLSVYWYQQSLDQGLQFLIQYYNGEERAKGNILERFSAQQFPDLHSELNLSSLELGDSALYFCASSPSREPLPGKLFFGSGTQLSVL.

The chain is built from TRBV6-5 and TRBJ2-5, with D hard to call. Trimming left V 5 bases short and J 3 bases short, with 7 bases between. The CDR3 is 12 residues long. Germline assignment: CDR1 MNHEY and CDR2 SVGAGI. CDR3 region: CASSLSKETQYF. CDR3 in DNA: TGTGCCAGCAGTCTGAGCAAAGAGACCCAGTACTTC.

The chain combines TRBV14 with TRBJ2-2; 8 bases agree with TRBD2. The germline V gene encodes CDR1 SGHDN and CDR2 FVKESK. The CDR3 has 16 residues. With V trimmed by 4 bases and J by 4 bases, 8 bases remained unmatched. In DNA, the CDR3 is TGTGCCAGCAGCCTCGCGGGGGGCCGGATCACCGGGGAGCTGTTTTTT. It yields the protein CASSLAGGRITGELFF. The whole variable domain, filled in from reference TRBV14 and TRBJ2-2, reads EAGVTQFPSHSVIEKGQTVTLRCDPISGHDNLYWYRRVMGKEIKFLLHFVKESKQDESGMPNNRFLAERTGGTYSTLKVQPAELEDSGVYFCASSLAGGRITGELFFGEGSRLTVL.

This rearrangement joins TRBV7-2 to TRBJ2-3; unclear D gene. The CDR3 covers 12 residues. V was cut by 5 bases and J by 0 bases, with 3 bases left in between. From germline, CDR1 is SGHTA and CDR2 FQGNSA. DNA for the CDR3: TGTGCCAGCAGCGAGAGCACAGATACGCAGTATTTT. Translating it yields CASSESTDTQYF.

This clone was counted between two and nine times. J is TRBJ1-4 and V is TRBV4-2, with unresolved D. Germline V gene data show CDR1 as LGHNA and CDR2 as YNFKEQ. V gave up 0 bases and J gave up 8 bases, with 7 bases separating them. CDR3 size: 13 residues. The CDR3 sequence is CASSQDPIEKLFF. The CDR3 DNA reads TGTGCCAGCAGCCAAGATCCCATAGAAAAACTGTTTTTT.